What follows is one T cell receptor (beta chain) and its context. Its target is not known. Likely a read error: the CDR3 ends without its conserved phenylalanine or tryptophan. Previously described methods and listed TCR primers produced bulk TCR libraries. One entry per CDR3 protein, called by TCRdb with MiXCR from the PCR reads. Of more than 450,000 distinct CDR3 sequences in the sample, about 25% are singletons; the top ten hold roughly 0.79%. The sample comes from a study of molecular identifiers for immune sequencing clone quantification. Study results and limitations: In naive cells, clones above 20 RNA copies held under 1% of molecules, whereas in effector cells they held over 98%.

This CDR3 is built from 17 residues. V was cut by 0 bases and J by 0 bases, with 12 bases left in between. Per the germline V gene, CDR1 is MNHEY and CDR2 is SVGEGT. Sequenced material: naive CD8+ T cells from blood, with Jurkat cell RNA spiked in. Subset denoted: FACS-sorted CD8+CD4-CCR7+CD45RA+ naive T cells. The rearrangement links TRBV6-2 or TRBV6-3 to TRBJ1-5; TRBD1 might be the D (5 bases). The source is a human donor in good health. Some libraries in this study had Jurkat cell RNA spiked in. In nucleotides, the CDR3 is TGTGCCAGCAGTTACTCGGGGGGGATGGCTAGCAATCAGCCCCAGCATCTT. Translation: CASSYSGGMASNQPQHL.